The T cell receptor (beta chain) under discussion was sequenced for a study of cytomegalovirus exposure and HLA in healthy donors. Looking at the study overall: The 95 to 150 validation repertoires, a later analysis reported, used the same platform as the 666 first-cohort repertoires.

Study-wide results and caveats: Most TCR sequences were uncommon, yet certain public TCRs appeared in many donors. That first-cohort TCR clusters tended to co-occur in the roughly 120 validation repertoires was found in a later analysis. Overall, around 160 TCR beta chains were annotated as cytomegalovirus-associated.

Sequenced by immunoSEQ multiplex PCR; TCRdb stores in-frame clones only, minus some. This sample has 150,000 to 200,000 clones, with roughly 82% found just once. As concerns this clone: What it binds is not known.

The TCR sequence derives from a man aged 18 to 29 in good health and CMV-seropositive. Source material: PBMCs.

Here the CDR3 reads CASSDLGGPSSRNIQYF. The CDR3 region has the DNA TGTGCCAGCAGTGATTTGGGGGGACCGAGTTCTCGTAACATTCAGTACTTC. This chain links TRBV2 with TRBJ2-4; a possible D gene is TRBD2 (6 bases). V lost 3 bases and J lost 7, with 22 bases in between. This CDR3 is built from 17 residues. Germline CDR1 and CDR2: SNHLY and FYNNEI.